A single sample gave rise to the 27 T cell receptor beta chains below, sequenced in a study of blood T cell repertoires in COVID-19. This table comes from immunoSEQ multiplex PCR, and its TCRdb copy is limited to in-frame clones, with some not included. In the table there are 250,000 or so clones, 80% to 90% of which are singletons. Sequenced sample: PBMCs or T cells enriched from blood (not recorded which). These receptors were obtained from a woman aged 25-40 years with acute COVID-19.

J is TRBJ2-7 and V is TRBV28, with a possible D match to TRBD1 (6 bases). The germline CDR1 and CDR2 sequences are MDHEN and SYDVKM. V lost 6 bases, J lost 4 bases, and 16 bases lay in between. The CDR3 totals 14 residues. The CDR3 sequence: CASRPPGQGYEQYF. DNA for the CDR3: TGTGCCAGCAGGCCCCCGGGACAAGGGTACGAGCAGTACTTC.

The genes are TRBV19 and TRBJ2-1; perhaps TRBD1 as D (5 bases). This CDR3 has 16 residues. V dropped 1 base and J dropped 5 bases, with 15 bases sitting between them. Germline values: CDR1 LNHDA, CDR2 SQIVND (reference sequence). The CDR3 DNA follows: TGTGCCAGTAGTATAGCCCGTCGGATAGGGGACAATGAGCAGTTCTTC. This gives the protein CASSIARRIGDNEQFF.

This sequence joins TRBV6-5 and TRBJ2-2, with 9 nucleotides matching TRBD1. CDR1 and CDR2 from the germline V gene are MNHEY and SVGAGI. V shed 8 bases and J 3 bases; nucleotides not matched to a gene: 4. This CDR3 comprises 14 residues. The chain's CDR3 is CASRTGGDTGELFF. The CDR3 bases are TGTGCCAGCCGAACAGGGGGCGACACCGGGGAGCTGTTTTTT.

This clone was picked up one time. The chain joins TRBV6-5 to TRBJ2-5, with D possibly being TRBD2 (5 bases). Germline-derived CDR1 and CDR2 are MNHEY and SVGAGI. The CDR3 is made up of 14 amino acids. The V end lost 8 bases, the J end lost 5 bases, and 18 bases lay between the germline ends. CDR3 amino acids: CASSVRGNGETQYF. The CDR3 DNA reads as TGTGCCAGCTCGGTGAGAGGGAATGGCGAGACCCAGTACTTC.

This clone has more than one count but fewer than ten. This chain connects TRBV29-1 to TRBJ2-3, with a weak D call TRBD1 (6 bases). The V end lost 3 bases, the J end lost 4 bases, and 17 bases lay between the germline ends. The CDR3 is 15 residues long. CDR1 is SQVTM, CDR2 ANQGSEA, per germline. The CDR3 DNA is TGCAGCGTTGAGAGGGACACCCTATCCCCAGATACGCAGTATTTT. This codes for CSVERDTLSPDTQYF.

The DNA for the CDR3 is TGTGCCAGCAGTTTAGATGGCGGGAGCTACGAGCAGTACTTC. This sequence encodes CASSLDGGSYEQYF. V and J are TRBV28 and TRBJ2-7, with 7 bases aligning to TRBD2. The V gene end was trimmed by 2 bases and the J gene end by 3 bases; junction bases not matched to a gene: 4. From germline, CDR1 is MDHEN and CDR2 SYDVKM. This CDR3 comprises 14 residues.

The chain couples TRBV13 to TRBJ1-1, with 9 bases identical to TRBD1. V lost 2 bases to trimming and J lost 4 bases; unmatched junction nucleotides: 8. This CDR3 comprises 16 residues. CDR1 and CDR2 (germline): PRHDT, FYEKMQ (reference sequence). Here the CDR3 reads CASSLRPGTGFTEAFF. The CDR3, as DNA: TGTGCCAGCAGCTTAAGGCCTGGGACAGGGTTCACTGAAGCTTTCTTT.

The chain recombines TRBV19 with TRBJ2-7; D may be TRBD1 (5 bases). Per the germline V gene, CDR1 is LNHDA and CDR2 is SQIVND (reference sequence). With 1 base removed from V and 3 bases from J, the gap between germline ends came to 22 bases. The CDR3 loop spans 18 amino acids. CDR3 region: CASSIAPRRQGQGYEQYF. CDR3 in DNA: TGTGCCAGTAGTATAGCGCCCAGACGCCAAGGGCAGGGCTACGAGCAGTACTTC.

This sequence joins TRBV4-1 and TRBJ2-7, with TRBD2 matching 9 bases. Germline lookup yields CDR1 MGHRA and CDR2 YSYEKL. The CDR3 is 16 amino acids. V trimming: 0 bases; J trimming: 3 bases; junction bases outside the gene matches: 6. CDR3 sequence (DNA): TGCGCCAGCAGCCAAGAGAAGGCGGGAGGGGTCTACGAGCAGTACTTC. This gives the protein CASSQEKAGGVYEQYF.

This chain connects TRBV28 to TRBJ2-3, with TRBD2 as a possible D gene (6 bases). CDR3 length equals 14 residues. Germline-derived CDR1 and CDR2 are MDHEN and SYDVKM. Between the trimmed V and J ends, which lost 6 bases and 2 bases, there was a span of 12 bases. The CDR3 loop is CASRTRVNTDTQYF. In nucleotides, the CDR3 is TGTGCCAGCAGGACTAGAGTTAACACAGATACGCAGTATTTT. Variable domain in full (rest from reference TRBV28 and TRBJ2-3): DVKVTQSSRYLVKRTGEKVFLECVQDMDHENMFWYRQDPGLGLRLIYFSYDVKMKEKGDIPEGYSVSREKKERFSLILESASTNQTSMYLCASRTRVNTDTQYFGPGTRLTVL.

This clone appeared once. The rearrangement joins TRBV10-1 to TRBJ1-1; D is unresolved. The CDR3 length is 13 residues. Germline CDR1 reads WNHNN; CDR2 reads SYGVQD (reference sequence). V lost 6 bases, J lost 3 bases, and 11 bases lay in between. Here the CDR3 reads CASRSGMDTEAFF. The DNA of the CDR3 is TGCGCCAGCAGATCGGGGATGGACACTGAAGCTTTCTTT.

The chain has TRBV6-4 and TRBJ2-3; D not resolved. Germline V gene data show CDR1 as MRHNA and CDR2 as SNTAGT. V lost 4 bases and J lost 4, with 12 bases in between. The CDR3 runs 14 residues. The CDR3 nucleotides are TGTGCCAGCAGTGTCGGCCCAGGATCAGATACGCAGTATTTT. Its translation is CASSVGPGSDTQYF.

The rearrangement uses TRBV5-5 and TRBJ1-6, with a weak D call TRBD1 (5 bases). Germline V gives CDR1 SGHKS, CDR2 YYEKEE (reference sequence). The ends were cut back, 0 bases at V and 13 bases at J, with 20 bases in the middle. The CDR3 runs 16 residues. CDR3 in DNA: TGTGCCAGCAGCTTGGTGGGGCAGGTCTCTCAGTTGCCCCTCCACTTT. This gives the protein CASSLVGQVSQLPLHF.

The rearrangement uses TRBV27 and TRBJ1-2; 7 positions agree with TRBD1. The germline gives CDR1 MNHEY, CDR2 SMNVEV (reference sequence). J lost 4 bases, V lost 4 bases, and 6 bases had no gene match. The CDR3 is 14 residues long. The DNA for the CDR3 is TGTGCCAGCAGTTCCCGACAGGGACTCTATGGCTACACCTTC. Residues: CASSSRQGLYGYTF.

The chain carries TRBV4-1 and TRBJ1-5; a possible D gene is TRBD1 (5 bases). With 1 base removed from V and 0 bases from J, the gap between germline ends came to 7 bases. Germline values: CDR1 MGHRA, CDR2 YSYEKL. This CDR3 has 15 amino acids. CDR3 amino acids: CASSQGQYSNQPQHF. The CDR3 nucleotides read TGCGCCAGCAGCCAAGGACAGTATAGCAATCAGCCCCAGCATTTT.

V gene TRBV19 combines with J gene TRBJ1-1, with a weak D call TRBD1 (5 bases). CDR1 LNHDA and CDR2 SQIVND come from the germline V gene (reference sequence). This CDR3 comprises 14 residues. V lost 0 bases and J lost 1, with 6 bases in between. For the CDR3, the DNA is TGTGCCAGTAGTATAGATGACAGGAACACTGAAGCTTTCTTT. Amino acids: CASSIDDRNTEAFF.

This clone was observed at least ten times. The gene calls are TRBV6-4 and TRBJ2-2; 10 positions match TRBD2. The CDR3 loop spans 15 amino acids. Looked up from germline, CDR1 is MRHNA and CDR2 is SNTAGT. V was clipped by 4 bases and J by 1 base; unmatched bases: 0. The CDR3 is CASSGTSGNTGELFF. In nucleotides, the CDR3 is TGTGCCAGCAGTGGGACTAGCGGGAACACCGGGGAGCTGTTTTTT.

This clone showed up just once. The chain has TRBV6-5 and TRBJ2-3; tentatively, D is TRBD1 (6 bases). The V gene lost 5 bases and the J gene lost 3 bases, with 9 bases spanning the gap. The CDR3 runs 13 residues. CDR1 MNHEY and CDR2 SVGAGI come from the germline V gene. CDR3 coding DNA: TGTGCCAGCAGTATCGGACAGACAGATACGCAGTATTTT. It codes for CASSIGQTDTQYF.

The CDR3 is CASSYSNRVYEQYF. DNA of the CDR3: TGTGCCAGCAGTTACTCCAACAGGGTCTACGAGCAGTACTTC. The rearrangement joins TRBV6-2 or TRBV6-3 to TRBJ2-7, with a weak D call TRBD1 (6 bases). In germline, CDR1 is MNHEY, CDR2 SVGEGT. The CDR3 runs 14 residues. V dropped 0 bases and J dropped 3 bases, with 9 bases sitting between them.

This clone has only one observation. This chain joins TRBV9 and TRBJ2-3; 12 bases map to TRBD2. CDR3 length: 17 residues. Germline CDR1 and CDR2: SGDLS and YYNGEE. V trimming: 4 bases; J trimming: 2 bases; junction bases outside the gene matches: 8. The DNA of the CDR3 is TGTGCCAGCAGCCAATCGGGACTAGCGGGCATCACAGATACGCAGTATTTT. Translated: CASSQSGLAGITDTQYF.

The chain combines TRBV30 with TRBJ2-4; D uncertain. V shed 0 bases and J shed 8 bases, with 5 bases lying between them. The germline V gene encodes CDR1 GTSNPN and CDR2 SVGIG (reference sequence). CDR3 size: 11 residues. CDR3 residues: CAWSVLDIQYF. The CDR3 DNA is TGTGCCTGGAGTGTGCTAGACATTCAGTACTTC.

This chain uses TRBV19 with TRBJ2-3, with D perhaps TRBD2 (5 bases). The germline CDR1 and CDR2 sequences are LNHDA and SQIVND (reference sequence). The V end was cut by 3 bases, the J end by 2 bases, with 9 bases between. The length of the CDR3 is 14 residues. CDR3 sequence: CASSILGDTDTQYF. The CDR3 DNA reads TGTGCCAGTAGTATTCTCGGGGACACAGATACGCAGTATTTT.

The V gene is TRBV19, the J gene TRBJ1-1; unclear D gene. There are 14 residues in the CDR3. Trimming removed 5 bases from V and 0 bases from J, with 10 bases in between. Germline V gene data show CDR1 as LNHDA and CDR2 as SQIVND (reference sequence). CDR3 amino acids: CASSVGRLNTEAFF. CDR3 coding DNA: TGTGCCAGTAGTGTGGGCCGATTGAACACTGAAGCTTTCTTT.

The gene calls are TRBV28 and TRBJ2-5, with no clear D. Germline CDR1 is MDHEN and CDR2 is SYDVKM. The V gene lost 2 bases and the J gene lost 2 bases, with 6 bases spanning the gap. The length of the CDR3 is 13 residues. The CDR3 loop is CASSLTQQETQYF. The CDR3, as DNA: TGTGCCAGCAGTTTAACACAACAAGAGACCCAGTACTTC. Full variable domain (remainder filled in from reference TRBV28 and TRBJ2-5): DVKVTQSSRYLVKRTGEKVFLECVQDMDHENMFWYRQDPGLGLRLIYFSYDVKMKEKGDIPEGYSVSREKKERFSLILESASTNQTSMYLCASSLTQQETQYFGPGTRLLVL.

V and J are TRBV2 and TRBJ2-5; tentatively, D is TRBD2 (6 bases). With 8 bases removed from V and 9 bases from J, the gap between germline ends came to 19 bases. The CDR3 runs 13 residues. Germline V gene sequence: CDR1 SNHLY, CDR2 FYNNEI. CDR3 sequence: CASPGLTQWAQYF. The CDR3 DNA reads TGTGCCAGCCCGGGACTGACCCAGTGGGCCCAGTACTTC. Full variable domain (remainder filled in from reference TRBV2 and TRBJ2-5): EPEVTQTPSHQVTQMGQEVILRCVPISNHLYFYWYRQILGQKVEFLVSFYNNEISEKSEIFDDQFSVERPDGSNFTLKIRSTKLEDSAMYFCASPGLTQWAQYFGPGTRLLVL.

The gene calls are TRBV11-2 and TRBJ2-7; 8 nucleotides agree with TRBD2. Losses at the gene ends were 3 bases for V and 1 base for J; bases not matched to a gene: 8. The germline V gene encodes CDR1 SGHAT and CDR2 FQNNGV. The CDR3 consists of 16 residues. Here the CDR3 reads CASSFYQRERSYEQYF. Here the CDR3 DNA reads TGTGCCAGCAGCTTCTACCAGCGGGAGCGTTCCTACGAGCAGTACTTC. Full variable domain (outside the CDR3, taken from reference TRBV11-2 and TRBJ2-7): EAGVAQSPRYKIIEKRQSVAFWCNPISGHATLYWYQQILGQGPKLLIQFQNNGVVDDSQLPKDRFSAERLKGVDSTLKIQPAKLEDSAVYLCASSFYQRERSYEQYFGPGTRLTVT.

This clone came up once. The rearrangement links TRBV13 to TRBJ2-7; 14 bases line up with TRBD2. This CDR3 spans 15 amino acids. Germline assignment: CDR1 PRHDT and CDR2 FYEKMQ (reference sequence). V lost 5 bases, J lost 3 bases, and 3 bases stayed unmatched. CDR3 sequence reads: CASSPGTSGSYEQYF. DNA of the CDR3: TGTGCCAGCAGCCCCGGGACTAGCGGGAGCTACGAGCAGTACTTC. Complete variable domain (other parts from reference TRBV13 and TRBJ2-7): AAGVIQSPRHLIKEKRETATLKCYPIPRHDTVYWYQQGPGQDPQFLISFYEKMQSDKGSIPDRFSAQQFSDYHSELNMSSLELGDSALYFCASSPGTSGSYEQYFGPGTRLTVT.